This TCR beta chain was profiled in a study of response to subunit inactivated influenza vaccine. The CDR3 is 13 residues long. V was shortened by 6 bases and J by 2 bases, with 8 bases between the two germline ends. TCRdb redid the calling of the RT-PCR reads with MiXCR, one entry per CDR3 protein. This sample has 150,000 to 200,000 distinct CDR3 sequences, with around 12% found just once. These same records also appear under a second study, on T cells expressing NK-cell markers. This second study notes: TCR beta cDNA was made by 5'RACE template switching with UMIs. The study did not resolve the HCMV specificity of expanded NKG2C+ T cell clones.

The rearrangement joins TRBV12-3 or TRBV12-4 to TRBJ2-1; D unresolved. Source: CD8+ T cells sorted from PBMCs, taken approximately 12 days after vaccination. The sequence was collected from a man aged 45-65 years who received an inactivated influenza vaccine. This chain's CDR3 is CASRAPTYNEQFF. In DNA, the CDR3 is TGTGCCAGCAGGGCCCCCACCTACAATGAGCAGTTCTTC.